The T cell receptor (beta chain) under discussion was sequenced for a study of blood T cell repertoires in COVID-19. Using immunoSEQ multiplex PCR, the repertoire was profiled, and TCRdb retains in-frame clones only, with some absent. The sample carries fewer than 90,000 clones, 76% recorded once. The J segment lost 1 base and the V segment lost 1 base, leaving 4 bases of the junction unmatched. Germline V gene data show CDR1 as LGHDT and CDR2 as YNNKEL (reference sequence). This CDR3 is built from 15 residues. This clonotype originated in a man between 60 and 75 years old with COVID-19, enrolled during active disease. V gene TRBV3-1 (or the pseudogene TRBV3-2) combines with J gene TRBJ2-7; 7 nucleotides agree with TRBD2. The sequencing sample was made of peripheral blood. In DNA form, the CDR3 reads TGTGCCAGCAGCCAAGGGCCAGCGGGGTCCTACGAGCAGTACTTC. It is translated as CASSQGPAGSYEQYF.